This entry describes one T cell receptor (beta chain). Its target is not known. Trimming removed 0 bases at V and 7 bases at J, with 5 bases between. The CDR3 is made up of 12 amino acids. From germline, CDR1 is SGHRS and CDR2 YFSETQ. This sample is part of a study of T cell responses to AZD1222 COVID-19 vaccine. Study results and caveats: Females outnumbered males among donors, who were mostly white British; clonal diversity was possibly underestimated. Dominant at 160-218 and 743-854, vaccine-associated CD4 TCRs also spanned spike.

Clones were read by immunoSEQ multiplex PCR, and TCRdb kept only the in-frame ones, dropping some. This table has tens of thousands of clones, about nine tenths appearing once. The V gene is TRBV5-1, the J gene TRBJ1-5; D ambiguous. The clonotype comes from an adult in good health. This material consisted of peripheral blood, taken on day 0 of AZD1222 vaccination. CDR3 sequence: CASSLDGQPQHF. The CDR3 nucleotides are TGCGCCAGCAGCTTGGACGGGCAGCCCCAGCATTTT.